The entry below describes one T cell receptor (beta chain). Method: immunoSEQ multiplex PCR; TCRdb's copy keeps in-frame clones and lacks some. The sample consists of around 130,000 clones, around nine tenths of them appearing once. The CDR3 is 15 residues long. V lost 0 bases and J 8 bases, leaving 17 bases between the germline ends. CDR1 SGHRS and CDR2 YFSETQ come from the germline V gene. This sample stems from a study of control samples from healthy donors and cancer patients. This chain connects TRBV5-1 to TRBJ1-2, with D possibly being TRBD1 (6 bases). The specimen sequenced was blood. The TCR comes from a man in his fifties or sixties in good health. The DNA for the CDR3 is TGCGCCAGCAGCTTGGTAGCCCGGGACACCGGAGGCTACACCTTC. It encodes CASSLVARDTGGYTF.